This T cell receptor beta chain was sequenced during a study of shared clonotypes between healthy human individuals. This CDR3 has 14 amino acids. The V gene end was trimmed by 7 bases and the J gene end by 3 bases; junction bases not matched to a gene: 9. Germline V gene sequence: CDR1 MNHNS, CDR2 SASEGT. Genomic DNA, for the unsorted samples, came from tens of millions of PBMCs. Concerning this clone: Antigen unknown. A far more abundant clone sits one base away, making this likely a read error. In this CDR3 the conserved last residue, phenylalanine or tryptophan, is missing, so a read error is likely.

Study-wide findings and caveats: Investigators expected sequencing depth to affect clonotype sharing among donors. It was only blood that was sampled, and tissue repertoires likely differ.

Profiled with immunoSEQ multiplex PCR; TCRdb holds only in-frame clones, not every one. The sample has 500,000 to 650,000 clones; just over 75% are singletons. This chain joins TRBV6-1 and TRBJ2-7; 7 bases fit TRBD2. The source is a woman in her 40s in good health. Some clones in this sample may be carry-over from other donors' samples. The specimen sequenced was PBMCs. As DNA, the CDR3 is TGTGCCAGCAAGGTCGGCGGCGGGAGCTACGAGCAGTACTGC. This translates into CASKVGGGSYEQYC.